Sequencing of this TCR beta chain was carried out in a study of T cells expressing NK-cell markers. On the study more broadly: Each TCR beta repertoire originated in sorted T cells that were CD3+CD56+NKG2C+, CD3+CD56+NKG2C- or CD3+CD56-NKG2C+.

Libraries used 5'RACE template switching adding universal primer site and UMIs. TCRdb re-called the 5' RACE reads; one entry per CDR3 protein, DNA not given. This sample's clone table lists over 120,000 distinct CDR3 sequences. Comments on this clonotype: Its antigen remains unknown.

CDR1 PRHDT and CDR2 FYEKMQ come from the germline V gene (reference sequence). The CDR3 totals 15 residues. Study-level results: For 5 to 7 donors, the dominant NKG2C+ clonotypes made up about 1.0-8% of their CD8+ T cells.

The sequence derives from a man younger than 30 in good health. The V gene is TRBV13, the J gene TRBJ1-1; TCRdb lists TRBD1, though no DNA is available to test this call. Sequencing was done on a sample of blood T cells: a sorted CD56 or NKG2C T cell subset, CD4+ or CD8+ T cells, or bulk PBMC T cells (not recorded which). This CDR3 reads CASSSPQGVGTEAFF. The full variable domain, rest sourced from reference TRBV13 and TRBJ1-1, is AAGVIQSPRHLIKEKRETATLKCYPIPRHDTVYWYQQGPGQDPQFLISFYEKMQSDKGSIPDRFSAQQFSDYHSELNMSSLELGDSALYFCASSSPQGVGTEAFFGQGTRLTVV.